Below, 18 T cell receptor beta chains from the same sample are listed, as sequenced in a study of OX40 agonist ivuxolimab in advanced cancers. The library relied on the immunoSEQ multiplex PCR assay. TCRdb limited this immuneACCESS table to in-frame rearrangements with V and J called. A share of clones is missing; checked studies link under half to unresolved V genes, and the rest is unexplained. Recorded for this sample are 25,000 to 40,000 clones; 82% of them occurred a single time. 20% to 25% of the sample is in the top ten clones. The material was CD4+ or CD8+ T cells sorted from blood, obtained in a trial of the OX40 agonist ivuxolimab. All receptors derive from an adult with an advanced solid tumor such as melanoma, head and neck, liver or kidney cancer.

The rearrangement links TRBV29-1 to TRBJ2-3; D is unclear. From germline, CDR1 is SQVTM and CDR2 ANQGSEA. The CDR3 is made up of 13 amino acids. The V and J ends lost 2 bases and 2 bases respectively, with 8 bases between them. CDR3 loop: CSVEITYTDTQYF. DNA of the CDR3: TGCAGCGTTGAAATTACCTACACAGATACGCAGTATTTT.

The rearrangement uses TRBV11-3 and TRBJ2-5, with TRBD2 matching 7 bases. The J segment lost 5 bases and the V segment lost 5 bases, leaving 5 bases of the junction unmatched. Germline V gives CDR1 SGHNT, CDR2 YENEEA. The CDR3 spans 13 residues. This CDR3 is CASSRGLLETQYF. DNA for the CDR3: TGTGCCAGCAGCCGGGGACTACTGGAGACCCAGTACTTC.

CDR3 sequence reads: CASSTGTSGTYEQYF. The CDR3 nucleotides read TGTGCCAGCAGTACCGGGACTAGCGGAACCTACGAGCAGTACTTC. The chain uses TRBV6-5 and TRBJ2-5; 11 bases line up with TRBD2. Gene TRBJ2-7 matches the end of the DNA better, so the J call may be wrong. The germline gives CDR1 MNHEY, CDR2 SVGAGI. CDR3 size: 15 residues.

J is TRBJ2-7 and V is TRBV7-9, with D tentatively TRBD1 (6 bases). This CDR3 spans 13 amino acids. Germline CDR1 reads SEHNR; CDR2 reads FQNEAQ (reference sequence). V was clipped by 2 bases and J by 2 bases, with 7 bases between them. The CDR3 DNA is TGTGCCAGCAGCTTAACAGGGCCCTACGAGCAGTACTTC. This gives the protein CASSLTGPYEQYF.

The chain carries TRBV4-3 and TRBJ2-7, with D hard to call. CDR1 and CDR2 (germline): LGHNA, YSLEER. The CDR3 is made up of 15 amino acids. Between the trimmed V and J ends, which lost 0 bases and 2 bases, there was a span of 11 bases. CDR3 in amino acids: CASSQDSSVAYEQYF. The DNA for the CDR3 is TGCGCCAGCAGCCAAGATAGTTCAGTAGCCTACGAGCAGTACTTC.

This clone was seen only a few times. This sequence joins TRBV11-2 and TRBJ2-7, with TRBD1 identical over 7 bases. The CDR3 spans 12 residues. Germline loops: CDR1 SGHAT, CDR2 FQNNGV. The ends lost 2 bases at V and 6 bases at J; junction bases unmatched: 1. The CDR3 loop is CASSLRGREQYF. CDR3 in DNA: TGTGCCAGCAGCTTAAGGGGGCGCGAGCAGTACTTC.

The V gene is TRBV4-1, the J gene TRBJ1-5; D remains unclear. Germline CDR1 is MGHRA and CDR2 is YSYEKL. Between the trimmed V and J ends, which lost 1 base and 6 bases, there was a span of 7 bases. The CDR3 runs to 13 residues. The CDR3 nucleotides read TGCGCCAGCAGCCAAGTCCTGGGTCAGCCCCAGCATTTT. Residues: CASSQVLGQPQHF.

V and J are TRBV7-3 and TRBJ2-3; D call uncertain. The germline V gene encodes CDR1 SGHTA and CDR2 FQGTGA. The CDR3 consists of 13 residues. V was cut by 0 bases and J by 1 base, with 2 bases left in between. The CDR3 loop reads CASSLTGTDTQYF. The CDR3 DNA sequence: TGTGCCAGCAGCTTAACGGGCACAGATACGCAGTATTTT.

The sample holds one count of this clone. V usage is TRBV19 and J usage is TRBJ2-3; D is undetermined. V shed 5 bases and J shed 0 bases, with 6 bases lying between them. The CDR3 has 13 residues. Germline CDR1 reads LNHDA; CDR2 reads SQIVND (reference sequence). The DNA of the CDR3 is TGTGCCAGTAGTCTCGCTAGCACAGATACGCAGTATTTT. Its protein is CASSLASTDTQYF.

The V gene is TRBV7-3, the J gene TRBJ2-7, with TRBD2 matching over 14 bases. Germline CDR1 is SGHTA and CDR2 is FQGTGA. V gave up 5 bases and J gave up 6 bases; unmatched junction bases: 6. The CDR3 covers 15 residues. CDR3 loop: CASSPQGLAGGEQYF. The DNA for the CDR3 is TGTGCCAGCAGCCCCCAAGGACTAGCGGGAGGCGAGCAGTACTTC. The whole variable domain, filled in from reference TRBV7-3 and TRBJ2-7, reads GAGVSQTPSNKVTEKGKYVELRCDPISGHTALYWYRQSLGQGPEFLIYFQGTGAADDSGLPNDRFFAVRPEGSVSTLKIQRTERGDSAVYLCASSPQGLAGGEQYFGPGTRLTVT.

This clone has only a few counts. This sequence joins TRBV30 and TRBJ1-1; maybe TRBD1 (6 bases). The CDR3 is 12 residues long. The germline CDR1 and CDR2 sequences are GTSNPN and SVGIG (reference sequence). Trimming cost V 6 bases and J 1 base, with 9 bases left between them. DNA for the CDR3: TGTGCCTGTCTACAGGGGAACACTGAAGCTTTCTTT. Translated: CACLQGNTEAFF.

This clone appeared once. The CDR3 protein is CASSVDQGVSGNTIYF. CDR3 sequence (DNA): TGTGCCAGCAGCGTAGACCAGGGGGTCTCTGGAAACACCATATATTTT. The chain joins TRBV9 to TRBJ1-3, with 7 bases lining up with TRBD1. The V gene end was trimmed by 0 bases and the J gene end by 0 bases; junction bases not matched to a gene: 3. The CDR3 has 16 residues. Germline CDR1 is SGDLS and CDR2 is YYNGEE.

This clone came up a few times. The CDR3 DNA follows: TGTGCCAGCAGTTATTCCAGGGACAGGGGAAACACCATATATTTT. It translates to CASSYSRDRGNTIYF. The chain combines TRBV6-5 with TRBJ1-3, with 8 bases fitting TRBD1. V lost 3 bases, J lost 4 bases, and 5 bases stayed unmatched. This CDR3 comprises 15 residues. Germline lookup yields CDR1 MNHEY and CDR2 SVGAGI.

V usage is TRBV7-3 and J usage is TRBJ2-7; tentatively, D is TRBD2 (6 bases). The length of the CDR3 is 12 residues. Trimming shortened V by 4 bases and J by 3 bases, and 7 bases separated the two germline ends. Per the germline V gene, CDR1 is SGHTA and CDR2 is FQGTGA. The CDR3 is CASSSAGYEQYF. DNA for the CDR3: TGTGCCAGCAGCTCAGCGGGCTACGAGCAGTACTTC.

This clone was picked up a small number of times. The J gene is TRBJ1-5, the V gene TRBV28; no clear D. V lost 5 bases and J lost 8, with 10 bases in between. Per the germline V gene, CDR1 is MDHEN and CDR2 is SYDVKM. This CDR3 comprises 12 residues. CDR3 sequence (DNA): TGTGCCAGCAGTCAACAGAGGGAGCCCCAGCATTTT. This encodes CASSQQREPQHF.

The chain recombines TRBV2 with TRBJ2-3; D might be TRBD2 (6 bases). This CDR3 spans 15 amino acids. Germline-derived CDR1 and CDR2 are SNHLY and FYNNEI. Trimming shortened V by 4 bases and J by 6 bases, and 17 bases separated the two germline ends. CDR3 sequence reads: CASSGGLPGDDTQYF. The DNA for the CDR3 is TGTGCCAGCAGTGGAGGACTCCCGGGGGACGATACGCAGTATTTT.

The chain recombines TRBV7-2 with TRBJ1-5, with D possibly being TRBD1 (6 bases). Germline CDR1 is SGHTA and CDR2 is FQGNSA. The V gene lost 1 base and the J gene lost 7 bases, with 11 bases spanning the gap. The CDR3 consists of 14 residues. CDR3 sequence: CASSLGGARQPQHF. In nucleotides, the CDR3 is TGTGCCAGCAGCTTAGGGGGGGCCAGGCAGCCCCAGCATTTT.

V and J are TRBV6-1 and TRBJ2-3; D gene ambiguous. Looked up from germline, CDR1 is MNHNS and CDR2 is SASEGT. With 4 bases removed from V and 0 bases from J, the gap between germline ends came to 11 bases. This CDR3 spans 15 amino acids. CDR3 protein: CASSVDHGSTDTQYF. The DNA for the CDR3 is TGTGCCAGCAGTGTGGACCACGGGAGCACAGATACGCAGTATTTT.